A single sample gave rise to the 22 T cell receptor beta chains below, sequenced in a study of Ad26.COV2.S vaccination and SARS-CoV-2 variants. The treatment denotes: 15 to 20 received Ad26.COV2.S at low or high dose, single or two shots; 5 received placebo; per-sample allocation not given. Each sample was drawn 63 days after the first injection (of vaccine or placebo). The data were produced by immunoSEQ multiplex PCR, yet TCRdb's version contains in-frame clones alone and is incomplete. Of some 410,000 clones listed, 80% to 95% are singletons. Sequencing was performed on peripheral blood, taken in a trial of Ad26.COV2.S vaccine versus placebo. These receptors all come from a person between 18 and 60 years old who received the Ad26.COV2.S COVID-19 vaccine or a placebo.

The rearrangement joins TRBV6-5 to TRBJ1-1; perhaps TRBD1 as D (6 bases). V lost 2 bases and J 5 bases, leaving 15 bases between the germline ends. The CDR3 is 15 residues long. Germline CDR1 and CDR2: MNHEY and SVGAGI. The CDR3 reads CASSYGAGEGTEAFF. The DNA for the CDR3 is TGTGCCAGCAGTTACGGGGCAGGGGAGGGAACTGAAGCTTTCTTT.

This sequence joins TRBV5-1 and TRBJ2-1; the D gene is possibly TRBD2 (6 bases). CDR1 is SGHRS and CDR2 is YFSETQ in the germline V gene. Trimming removed 0 bases at V and 9 bases at J, with 7 bases between. The CDR3 length is 12 residues. The CDR3 DNA sequence: TGCGCCAGCAGCTTGGACGGGGGTGAGCAGTTCTTC. Its translation is CASSLDGGEQFF.

The chain recombines TRBV20-1 with TRBJ1-2; D unresolved. CDR3 length: 10 amino acids. The V end was cut by 6 bases, the J end by 5 bases, with 7 bases between. In germline, CDR1 is DFQATT, CDR2 SNEGSKA (reference sequence). CDR3 DNA sequence: TGCAGTGCCCAAGTATATGGCTACACCTTC. Translating gives CSAQVYGYTF.

This chain joins TRBV2 and TRBJ1-1, with D possibly matching TRBD1 (6 bases). The length of the CDR3 is 16 residues. The germline gives CDR1 SNHLY, CDR2 FYNNEI. Trimming took 5 bases from V and 11 from J, leaving 27 bases between them. CDR3 bases: TGTGCCAGCAGTCCCCTCCGACAGGATGTCGGCCCAGGGGCTTTCTTT. Translated: CASSPLRQDVGPGAFF.

The J gene is TRBJ1-2, the V gene TRBV6-5; no definite D call. Trimming took 2 bases from V and 1 from J, leaving 11 bases between them. Germline CDR1 MNHEY, CDR2 SVGAGI. This CDR3 region has 15 residues. The CDR3 sequence is CASSYEARNNYGYTF. The CDR3 DNA is TGTGCCAGCAGTTACGAGGCCAGAAATAACTATGGCTACACCTTC.

This clone was seen once. CDR3 nucleotide sequence: TGTGCCAGCAGGGCAGGGGACAGGGGGCGTAGTGAAGCTTTCTTT. Translated: CASRAGDRGRSEAFF. V gene TRBV28 combines with J gene TRBJ1-1; 12 bases fit TRBD1. The length of the CDR3 is 15 residues. Germline lookup yields CDR1 MDHEN and CDR2 SYDVKM. The ends lost 6 bases at V and 7 bases at J; junction bases unmatched: 9.

This rearrangement joins TRBV19 to TRBJ2-1, with no clear D. Germline V gene lookup returns CDR1 LNHDA and CDR2 SQIVND (reference sequence). The CDR3 is made up of 16 amino acids. Between the trimmed V and J ends, which lost 0 bases and 0 bases, there was a span of 9 bases. As DNA, the CDR3 is TGTGCCAGTAGTATAGAGGGCAAGAGCTCCTACAATGAGCAGTTCTTC. Translated, it gives CASSIEGKSSYNEQFF. The whole variable domain, filled in from reference TRBV19 and TRBJ2-1, reads DGGITQSPKYLFRKEGQNVTLSCEQNLNHDAMYWYRQDPGQGLRLIYYSQIVNDFQKGDIAEGYSVSREKKESFPLTVTSAQKNPTAFYLCASSIEGKSSYNEQFFGPGTRLTVL.

The V call is TRBV24-1, the J call TRBJ2-1, with 7 bases that match TRBD2. The CDR3 loop spans 13 amino acids. J lost 9 bases, V lost 7 bases, and 8 bases had no gene match. CDR1 is KGHDR, CDR2 SFDVKD, per germline. CDR3: CATRALGGIEQFF. CDR3 coding DNA: TGTGCCACCAGAGCACTGGGGGGGATTGAGCAGTTCTTC.

This chain connects TRBV19 to TRBJ1-5, with D tentatively TRBD1 (6 bases). The CDR3 contains 16 residues. The ends were cut back, 3 bases at V and 2 bases at J, with 14 bases in the middle. Looked up from germline, CDR1 is LNHDA and CDR2 is SQIVND (reference sequence). The CDR3 reads CASSIRGARGNQPQHF. CDR3 nucleotide sequence: TGTGCCAGTAGTATTCGGGGGGCGCGGGGCAATCAGCCCCAGCATTTT.

The V and J genes are TRBV4-3 and TRBJ2-7; TRBD1 matches at 7 bases. The CDR3 totals 16 residues. J lost 0 bases, V lost 4 bases, and 9 bases had no gene match. The germline CDR1 and CDR2 sequences are LGHNA and YSLEER. The CDR3 DNA follows: TGCGCCAGCAGCCGCCGTTCCGGGACAGCCTCCTACGAGCAGTACTTC. Translated: CASSRRSGTASYEQYF.

The chain links TRBV18 to TRBJ1-1; D call uncertain. V was clipped by 2 bases and J by 2 bases, with 9 bases between them. This CDR3 region has 14 residues. The germline CDR1 and CDR2 sequences are KGHSH and LQKENI. The CDR3 sequence is CASSPGVRNTEAFF. DNA for the CDR3: TGTGCCAGCTCACCAGGGGTCCGAAACACTGAAGCTTTCTTT. The whole variable domain, remainder taken from reference TRBV18 and TRBJ1-1, is NAGVMQNPRHLVRRRGQEARLRCSPMKGHSHVYWYRQLPEEGLKFMVYLQKENIIDESGMPKERFSAEFPKEGPSILRIQQVVRGDSAAYFCASSPGVRNTEAFFGQGTRLTVV.

The J gene is TRBJ2-7, the V gene TRBV5-6; no clear D gene. The CDR3 runs 11 residues. CDR1 is SGHDT and CDR2 is YYEEEE in the germline V gene. V lost 3 bases and J 6 bases, leaving 7 bases between the germline ends. CDR3 in DNA: TGTGCCAGCAGCTACGGAAGCGAGCAGTACTTC. This translates into CASSYGSEQYF.

V usage is TRBV9 and J usage is TRBJ2-3, with D unclear. The CDR3 has 15 amino acids. Trimming left V 0 bases short and J 1 base short, with 9 bases between. Germline CDR1 reads SGDLS; CDR2 reads YYNGEE. Here the CDR3 DNA reads TGTGCCAGCAGCGTAGTGGTAGGGCGCACAGATACGCAGTATTTT. Amino acid sequence: CASSVVVGRTDTQYF.

The rearrangement joins TRBV29-1 to TRBJ1-4, with D unresolved. Germline CDR1 SQVTM, CDR2 ANQGSEA. The CDR3 spans 13 residues. V gave up 4 bases and J gave up 3 bases, with 9 bases separating them. This chain's CDR3 is CSVAQSPNEKLFF. As DNA, the CDR3 is TGCAGCGTTGCACAGAGCCCTAATGAAAAACTGTTTTTT.

The chain carries TRBV5-1 and TRBJ1-5; D gene uncertain. Trimming took 2 bases from V and 3 from J, leaving 6 bases between them. This CDR3 spans 13 amino acids. The germline V gene encodes CDR1 SGHRS and CDR2 YFSETQ. As DNA, the CDR3 is TGCGCCAGCAGCTTAGGATCCAATCAGCCCCAGCATTTT. Translation: CASSLGSNQPQHF.

The chain recombines TRBV2 with TRBJ1-6; D not certain. This CDR3 has 11 amino acids. CDR1 SNHLY and CDR2 FYNNEI come from the germline V gene. Trimming pared 4 bases from V and 12 bases from J, leaving 7 bases between. The CDR3 nucleotides read TGTGCCAGCAGTGTGATGGAACCCCTCCACTTT. It codes for CASSVMEPLHF.

DNA for the CDR3: TGTGCCAGCAGCCGGGGAGGGGACACAGATACGCAGTATTTT. Protein: CASSRGGDTDTQYF. The chain links TRBV7-8 to TRBJ2-3, with 7 nucleotides matching TRBD2. Per the germline V gene, CDR1 is SGHVS and CDR2 is FQNEAQ. V lost 5 bases, J lost 2 bases, and 4 bases stayed unmatched. The CDR3 consists of 14 residues.

The chain uses TRBV18 and TRBJ2-5, with 10 bases identical to TRBD2. Germline CDR1 reads KGHSH; CDR2 reads LQKENI. V lost 6 bases to trimming and J lost 9 bases; unmatched junction nucleotides: 10. The CDR3 covers 14 residues. CDR3 loop: CASSSGGAPEPQYF. In DNA, the CDR3 is TGTGCCAGCTCCAGCGGGGGGGCCCCGGAGCCCCAGTACTTC.

V gene TRBV2 combines with J gene TRBJ1-4; D might be TRBD1 (5 bases). V lost 6 bases to trimming and J lost 1 base, with 12 bases between them. Germline V lookup: CDR1 SNHLY, CDR2 FYNNEI. This CDR3 contains 15 residues. CDR3 sequence reads: CASRHGAGTNEKLFF. The CDR3 nucleotides read TGTGCCAGCAGACACGGGGCAGGAACTAATGAAAAACTGTTTTTT.

The chain is built from TRBV10-3 and TRBJ1-3, with 7 bases fitting TRBD1. The CDR3 has 13 amino acids. Trimming cost V 8 bases and J 2 bases; bases outside gene matches: 3. Germline V lookup: CDR1 ENHRY, CDR2 SYGVKD. This CDR3 reads CAIYGTAGNTIYF. CDR3 coding DNA: TGTGCCATCTATGGGACAGCTGGAAACACCATATATTTT.

The chain joins TRBV29-1 to TRBJ1-2; D call uncertain. This CDR3 contains 13 residues. Germline V gene lookup returns CDR1 SQVTM and CDR2 ANQGSEA. Trimming removed 6 bases at V and 4 bases at J, with 15 bases between. CDR3 bases: TGCAGCGTCCCCAATGGTCACGGCTATGGCTACACCTTC. Translated: CSVPNGHGYGYTF. Using reference TRBV29-1 and TRBJ1-2 for the parts outside the CDR3, the full variable domain is SAVISQKPSRDICQRGTSLTIQCQVDSQVTMMFWYRQQPGQSLTLIATANQGSEATYESGFVIDKFPISRPNLTFSTLTVSNMSPEDSSIYLCSVPNGHGYGYTFGSGTRLTVV.

The chain uses TRBV6-5 and TRBJ1-2, with D perhaps TRBD1 (5 bases). Germline V CDR1 and CDR2: MNHEY, SVGAGI. Trimming cost V 5 bases and J 7 bases, with 20 bases left between them. This CDR3 spans 15 amino acids. As DNA, the CDR3 is TGTGCCAGCAGTCCCACTACATTTGACAGTTCTGGCTACACCTTC. Translated: CASSPTTFDSSGYTF.